The table lists the clone carrying this T cell receptor beta chain with a few counts. Antigen unknown. The sample originates from a study of T-cell memory formation after mild COVID-19. The overall study: TCR clusters showed largely donor specificity. General observations from the study: Contracting clones, day 15 to 85, had balanced CD4/CD8, and later expanders favored CD4+. Clones that contracted clustered mainly in CM and EM if CD4+ and in EMRA if CD8+.

The germline CDR1 and CDR2 sequences are MDHEN and SYDVKM. The CDR3 contains 16 residues. The V end lost 5 bases, the J end lost 1 base, and 14 bases lay between the germline ends. UMIs and sample barcodes were carried by the TCR alpha and TCR beta cDNA libraries that 5'RACE produced using constant-segment primers. TCRdb analysed the 5' RACE reads with MiXCR anew, one entry per CDR3 protein. This table has tens of thousands of distinct CDR3 sequences, 7.3% appearing once. The sequenced sample consisted of PBMCs or a T cell subset sorted from them (not recorded which). This sequence joins TRBV28 and TRBJ2-2; D is possibly TRBD2 (5 bases). The receptor's source is a man aged 18 to 30 who had mild COVID-19 (a few samples of this study predate the infection). Cell type and time point are not known. The CDR3, as DNA: TGTGCCAGCAGTCCCACCTCCGGGGTGAACACCGGGGAGCTGTTTTTT. Amino acid sequence: CASSPTSGVNTGELFF.